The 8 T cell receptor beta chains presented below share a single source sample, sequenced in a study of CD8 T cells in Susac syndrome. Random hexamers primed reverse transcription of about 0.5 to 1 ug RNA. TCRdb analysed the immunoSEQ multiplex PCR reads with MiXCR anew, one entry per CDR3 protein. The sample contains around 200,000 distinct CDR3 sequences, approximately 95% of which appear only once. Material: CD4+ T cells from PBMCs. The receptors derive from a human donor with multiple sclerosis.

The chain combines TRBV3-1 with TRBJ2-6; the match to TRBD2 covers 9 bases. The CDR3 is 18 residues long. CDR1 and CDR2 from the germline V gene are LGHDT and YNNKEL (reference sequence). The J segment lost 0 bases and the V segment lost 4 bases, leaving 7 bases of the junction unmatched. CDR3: CASSPQRGASSGANVLTF. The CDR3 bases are TGTGCCAGCAGCCCCCAGCGGGGGGCAAGCTCTGGGGCCAACGTCCTGACTTTC.

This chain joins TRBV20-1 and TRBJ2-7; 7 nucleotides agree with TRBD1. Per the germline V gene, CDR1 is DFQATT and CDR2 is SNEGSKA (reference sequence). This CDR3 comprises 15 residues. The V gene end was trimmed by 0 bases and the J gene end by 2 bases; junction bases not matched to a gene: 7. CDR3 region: CSARDVRGRTYEQYF. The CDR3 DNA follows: TGCAGTGCTAGAGACGTAAGGGGGCGGACCTACGAGCAGTACTTC.

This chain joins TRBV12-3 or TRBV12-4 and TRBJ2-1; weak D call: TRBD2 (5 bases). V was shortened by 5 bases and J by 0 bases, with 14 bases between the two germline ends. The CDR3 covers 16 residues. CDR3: CASSPSRLLSYNEQFF. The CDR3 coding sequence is TGTGCCAGCAGTCCGAGCCGACTACTCTCCTACAATGAGCAGTTCTTC.

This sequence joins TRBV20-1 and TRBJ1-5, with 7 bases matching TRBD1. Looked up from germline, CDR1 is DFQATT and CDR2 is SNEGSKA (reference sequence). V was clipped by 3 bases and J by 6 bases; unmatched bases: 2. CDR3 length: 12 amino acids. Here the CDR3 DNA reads TGCAGTGCTAGTCCAGGGGGTCAGCCCCAGCATTTT. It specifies CSASPGGQPQHF.

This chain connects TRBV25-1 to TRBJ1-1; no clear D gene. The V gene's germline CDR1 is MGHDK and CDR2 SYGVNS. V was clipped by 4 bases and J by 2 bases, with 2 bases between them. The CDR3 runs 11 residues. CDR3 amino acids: CASSANTEAFF. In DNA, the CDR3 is TGTGCCAGCAGTGCAAACACTGAAGCTTTCTTT.

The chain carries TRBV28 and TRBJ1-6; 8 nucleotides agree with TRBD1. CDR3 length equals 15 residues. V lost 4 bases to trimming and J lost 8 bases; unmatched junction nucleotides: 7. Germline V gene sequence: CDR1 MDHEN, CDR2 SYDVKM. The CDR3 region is CASSSPWTGYSPLHF. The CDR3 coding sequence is TGTGCCAGCAGTTCCCCTTGGACAGGGTATTCACCCCTCCACTTT.

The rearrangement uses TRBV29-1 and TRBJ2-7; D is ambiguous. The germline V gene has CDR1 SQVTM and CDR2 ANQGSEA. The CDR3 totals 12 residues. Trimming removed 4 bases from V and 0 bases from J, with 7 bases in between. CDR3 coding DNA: TGCAGCGTTGTGAGTCGCTCCTACGAGCAGTACTTC. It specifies CSVVSRSYEQYF.

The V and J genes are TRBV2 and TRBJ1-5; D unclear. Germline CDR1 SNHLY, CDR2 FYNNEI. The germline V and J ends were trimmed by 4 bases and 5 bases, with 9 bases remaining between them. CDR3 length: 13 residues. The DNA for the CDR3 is TGTGCCAGCAGTGGCAGGTTGGATCAGCCCCAGCATTTT. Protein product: CASSGRLDQPQHF.